These T cell receptor beta chains were read from a single sample in a study of human T cells and chemical hapten exposure. MiXCR was run by TCRdb on the RACE reads, yielding one entry per CDR3 protein. This sample has roughly 250,000 distinct CDR3 sequences; about 9.4% occur once, and the top ten carry 2.3%. This sample comprised whole blood, obtained in connection with sensitization to the hapten diphenylcyclopropenone (DPC). The receptors derive from a woman aged 35 to 49 with alopecia areata. Some clones in this sample may be carry-over from other donors' samples. Both conserved end residues are part of each CDR3. The D gene is left open where the match is weak. Some rows have no size entry. The others give once, few or many, or a class for an expanded clone.

TRBV20-1	many	TRBJ2-7	TRBD2	TGCAGTGCTAGTTCCCCAGCGGGGGGCTCCTACGAGCAGTACTTC	CSASSPAGGSYEQYF
TRBV5-1	few	TRBJ2-2	-	TGCGCCAGTCAGACAGGGAACACCGGGGAGCTGTTTTTT	CASQTGNTGELFF
TRBV24-1	many	TRBJ2-4	-	TGTGCCACCAGTGAGGGGAAAAACATTCAGTACTTC	CATSEGKNIQYF
TRBV6-5	many	TRBJ1-6	-	TGTGCCAGCAGTTACTCGGCGACAGGTCGTTCACCCCTCCACTTT	CASSYSATGRSPLHF
TRBV20-1	-	TRBJ2-1	TRBD2	TGCAGTGCTAGAGGTCTGGGAGCGGGAGGATTAGTTGAGCAGTTCTTC	CSARGLGAGGLVEQFF
TRBV5-1	many	TRBJ1-1	TRBD1	TGTGCCAGCAGTTGGACAGGGGGCACTGAAGCTTTCTTT	CASSWTGGTEAFF
TRBV11-2	many	TRBJ2-1	TRBD2	TGTGCCAGCAGACCCGGACTAGCGGGATACAATGAGCAGTTCTTC	CASRPGLAGYNEQFF
TRBV5-8	-	TRBJ2-2	-	TGTGCCAGCAGCTTGGGACGGGCAAAGACCGGGGAGCTGTTTTTT	CASSLGRAKTGELFF
TRBV2	few	TRBJ1-6	-	TGTGCCAGCAGTGATGGGCAGCAGCTGCCCCCCCTCCACTTT	CASSDGQQLPPLHF
TRBV7-2	few	TRBJ1-5	-	TGTGCCAGCAGCCCCCTTGCGGCCCGGGGGGCCCAGCATTTT	CASSPLAARGAQHF
TRBV18	few	TRBJ1-3	TRBD1	TGTGCCAGCGCCACGGGACAGGGCTCTGGAAACACCATATATTTT	CASATGQGSGNTIYF
TRBV21-1	-	TRBJ2-7	-	TGTGCCAGCAGCACCGGACAGGGGGCGCGGTACGAGCAGTACTTC	CASSTGQGARYEQYF
TRBV2	few	TRBJ1-4	-	TGTGCCAGCAGTGAAATTGCAACTAATGAAAAACTGTTTTTT	CASSEIATNEKLFF
TRBV7-2	-	TRBJ1-2	-	TGTGCCAGCAGCTTAGTCGGGGGGCCCCCCTATGGCTACACCTTC	CASSLVGGPPYGYTF
TRBV6-2/TRBV6-3	few	TRBJ2-3	TRBD1	TGTGCCAGCAGTCAGGTGGCCGGACACAGGGGGAGGACAGATACGCAGTATTTT	CASSQVAGHRGRTDTQYF
TRBV20-1	few	TRBJ1-2	TRBD1	TGCAGTGCTAGACCCATTGACAGGGACTATGGCTACACCTTC	CSARPIDRDYGYTF
TRBV5-1	-	TRBJ2-1	TRBD2	TGCGCCAGCAGCTTGCCTACCGGGACTAGCGGGGACGATGAGCAGTTCTTC	CASSLPTGTSGDDEQFF
TRBV20-1	-	TRBJ2-3	TRBD2	TGCAGTGCTAAACGTAGCGGGAGCACAGATACGCAGTATTTT	CSAKRSGSTDTQYF
TRBV4-3	-	TRBJ2-7	-	TGCGCCAGCAGCCAAGCGCGGGGAATCTACGAGCAGTACTTC	CASSQARGIYEQYF
TRBV5-1	many	TRBJ2-3	TRBD1	TGCGCCAGCAGCCCCGGACAGGGAACGGTGGGCACAGATACGCAGTATTTT	CASSPGQGTVGTDTQYF
TRBV7-2	-	TRBJ1-1	-	TGTGCCAGCAGCCCCCCCGCGGGGGGCCCTGAAGCTTTCTTT	CASSPPAGGPEAFF
TRBV12-3/TRBV12-4	few	TRBJ1-3	TRBD1	TGTGCCAGCAGTTTAGACGCCGGGACAGGCCTCTCTGGAAACACCATATATTTT	CASSLDAGTGLSGNTIYF
TRBV7-3	few	TRBJ2-2	-	TGTGCCAGCAACGCCGGGCCTGGAAGGGAGCTGTTTTTT	CASNAGPGRELFF
TRBV6-6	-	TRBJ2-2	-	TGTGCCAGCAGTTACTCGAGACGGTTGAACACCGGGGAGCTGTTTTTT	CASSYSRRLNTGELFF
TRBV27	few	TRBJ1-2	-	TGTGCCAGCAGTCCGGTGGAAACCCTCTATGGCTACACCTTC	CASSPVETLYGYTF
TRBV6-5	-	TRBJ2-3	TRBD2	TGTGCCAGCAGTAACCTAGCGGGAGGGGACACAGATACGCAGTATTTT	CASSNLAGGDTDTQYF
TRBV29-1	-	TRBJ1-1	-	TGCAGCGTTGGTCAGACAGGGAACACTGAAGCTTTCTTT	CSVGQTGNTEAFF
TRBV4-2	few	TRBJ1-1	-	TGTGCCAGCAGCCAGGTCGGATTTAGCATGAACACTGAAGCTTTCTTT	CASSQVGFSMNTEAFF
TRBV10-3	-	TRBJ1-6	-	TGTGCCATCAGAGGACAGACCGATAATTCACCCCTCCACTTT	CAIRGQTDNSPLHF
TRBV27	-	TRBJ1-4	-	TGTGCCAGCAGGGAGGGCCTGGATGAAAAACTGTTTTTT	CASREGLDEKLFF
TRBV11-2	few	TRBJ1-2	-	TGTGCCAGCAGCTTAGATGTGGGGTACTATGGCTACACCTTC	CASSLDVGYYGYTF
TRBV7-2	-	TRBJ1-1	-	TGTGCCAGCAGCTTAGACAGGCTGAACACTGAAGCTTTCTTT	CASSLDRLNTEAFF
TRBV20-1	few	TRBJ2-7	TRBD1	TGCAGTGCTAGTGATGCACGACAGGGGACCGGGTACGAGCAGTACTTC	CSASDARQGTGYEQYF
TRBV29-1	-	TRBJ2-1	TRBD2	TGCAGCGGTACTAGCGGGAGCTCTGAGCAGTTCTTC	CSGTSGSSEQFF
TRBV21-1	many	TRBJ2-1	-	TGTGCCAGCAATTTGGTGGGACCCTACAATGAGCAGTTCTTC	CASNLVGPYNEQFF
TRBV29-1	-	TRBJ2-3	-	TGCAGCGTTGTACACGGGAGCCCCACAGATACGCAGTATTTT	CSVVHGSPTDTQYF
TRBV28	-	TRBJ1-2	-	TGTGCCAGCACCTCCCCCGTGGCAGGGCCGCACATCTATGGCTACACCTTC	CASTSPVAGPHIYGYTF
TRBV28	many	TRBJ1-4	-	TGTGCCAGCAGTCTCCCCAGCGCGTCCGGTGAAAAACTGTTTTTT	CASSLPSASGEKLFF
TRBV6-2/TRBV6-3	-	TRBJ2-3	TRBD2	TGTGCCAGCCTAGCGGAATACACAGATACGCAGTATTTT	CASLAEYTDTQYF
TRBV29-1	many	TRBJ2-1	TRBD2	TGCAGCGCCCCCGGGACTAGCGGGAGGGCTCGAAACAATGAGCAGTTCTTC	CSAPGTSGRARNNEQFF
TRBV27	-	TRBJ2-1	TRBD2	TGTGCCAGCAGAAGATCCGACAGCGGGAGAGGGGTTGAGCAGTTCTTC	CASRRSDSGRGVEQFF